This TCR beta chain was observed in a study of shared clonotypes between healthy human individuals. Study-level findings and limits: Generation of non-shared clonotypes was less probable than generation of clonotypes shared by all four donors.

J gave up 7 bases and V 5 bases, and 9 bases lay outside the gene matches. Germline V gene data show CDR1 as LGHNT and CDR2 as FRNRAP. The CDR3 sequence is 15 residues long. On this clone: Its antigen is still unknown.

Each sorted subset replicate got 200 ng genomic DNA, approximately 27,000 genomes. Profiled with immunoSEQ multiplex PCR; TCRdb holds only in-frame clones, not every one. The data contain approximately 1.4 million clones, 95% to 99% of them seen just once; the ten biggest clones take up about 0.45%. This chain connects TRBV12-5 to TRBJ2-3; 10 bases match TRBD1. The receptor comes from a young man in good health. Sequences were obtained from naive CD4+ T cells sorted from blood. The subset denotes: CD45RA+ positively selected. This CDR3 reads CASGAPGTGDHTQYF. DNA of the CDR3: TGTGCTAGTGGTGCTCCCGGGACAGGGGACCATACGCAGTATTTT.